This is a list of T cell receptor beta chains from one sample in a study of T-cell memory formation after mild COVID-19. Each CDR3 protein gets one entry after TCRdb re-called the 5' RACE reads with MiXCR. Here the sample spans approximately 490,000 distinct CDR3 sequences, around 21% being singletons. Material for sequencing was PBMCs or a T cell subset sorted from them (not recorded which). These receptors came from an adult woman who had mild COVID-19 (a few samples of this study predate the infection). Cell type and time point are not known. CDR3s include the opening cysteine and the closing phenylalanine or tryptophan. The D gene is left open where the match is weak. Part of the rows lack a size; the others show once, few, many or a class for expanded clones.

14	TRBJ2-1	TRBV6-1	NA	NA	TGTGCCAGCAGTCCCCAGGGACACAGCAATGAGCAGTTCTTC	CASSPQGHSNEQFF
16	TRBJ2-1	TRBV5-1	NA	NA	TGCGCCAGCAGCTTGGAGAGGGGGGTTGGCTACAATGAGCAGTTCTTC	CASSLERGVGYNEQFF
14	TRBJ2-3	TRBV2	NA	many	TGTGCCAGCAGCCCCAACAATGGGGCAGATACGCAGTATTTT	CASSPNNGADTQYF
14	TRBJ1-2	TRBV20-1	TRBD1	NA	TGCAGTGCTATCGGGACAGGGGGGAGCTATGGCTACACCTTC	CSAIGTGGSYGYTF
15	TRBJ2-3	TRBV6-1	NA	few	TGTGCCAGCAGTCCGGGACTTCACGGCACAGATACGCAGTATTTT	CASSPGLHGTDTQYF
14	TRBJ2-1	TRBV20-1	NA	few	TGCAGTGCGGCAGCCGCCCAACTAGAGGATGAGCAGTTCTTC	CSAAAAQLEDEQFF
17	TRBJ2-2	TRBV25-1	TRBD2	NA	TGTGCCAGCAGTGAGCCAGCGGGGGGGCCGAGCACCGGGGAGCTGTTTTTT	CASSEPAGGPSTGELFF
16	TRBJ2-3	TRBV4-1	NA	many	TGCGCCAGCAGCCTTTCGGGGGGCACTAGCACAGATACGCAGTATTTT	CASSLSGGTSTDTQYF
13	TRBJ1-5	TRBV7-8	NA	many	TGTGCCAGCAGCTATAATAGCAATCAGCCCCAGCATTTT	CASSYNSNQPQHF
14	TRBJ1-1	TRBV3-1	NA	NA	TGTGCCAGCAGCCAAGCCCGGGACGACCCCGAAGCTTTCTTT	CASSQARDDPEAFF
15	TRBJ2-7	TRBV10-2	TRBD2	NA	TGCGCCAGCAACCCTAGCGGGGCCAGCTCCTACGAGCAGTACTTC	CASNPSGASSYEQYF
16	TRBJ1-2	TRBV6-5	TRBD1	NA	TGTGCCAGCAGTTCGTTAAACACAGGGGTTAACTATGGCTACACCTTC	CASSSLNTGVNYGYTF
15	TRBJ1-4	TRBV6-5	TRBD1	few	TGTGCCAGCAGCCACCTCAGGGGGGCGGGTGAAAAACTGTTTTTT	CASSHLRGAGEKLFF
15	TRBJ1-5	TRBV5-1	NA	few	TGCGCCAGCAGCTTGTTAGGGGATAGCAATCAGCCCCAGCATTTT	CASSLLGDSNQPQHF
15	TRBJ1-6	TRBV3-1	TRBD1	few	TGTGCCAGCAGCTGGACAGGGGGTGAGGGTTCACCCCTCCACTTT	CASSWTGGEGSPLHF
13	TRBJ2-7	TRBV12-3/TRBV12-4	NA	many	TGTGCCAGCAGTTTAAGTCGATCCTACGAGCAGTACTTC	CASSLSRSYEQYF
14	TRBJ1-1	TRBV9	NA	NA	TGTGCCAGCAGCGTAAGAAAGGGGCTCACTGAAGCTTTCTTT	CASSVRKGLTEAFF
15	TRBJ2-7	TRBV5-6	NA	NA	TGTGCCAGCAGCCCATTGTTACTCTGGGGCTACGAGCAGTACTTC	CASSPLLLWGYEQYF
19	TRBJ1-4	TRBV7-2	NA	NA	TGTGCCAGCAGTCCACCGATAGGAGCTCGAGTGGGGGGAAATGAAAAACTGTTTTTT	CASSPPIGARVGGNEKLFF
13	TRBJ1-2	TRBV12-3/TRBV12-4	NA	few	TGTGCCAGCAAGCGACTGCGTTCCTATGGCTACACCTTC	CASKRLRSYGYTF
11	TRBJ2-7	TRBV7-6	NA	many	TGTGCCAGCAGCCTGGACAGCGAGCAGTACTTC	CASSLDSEQYF
14	TRBJ2-3	TRBV7-9	NA	NA	TGTGACAGCAGAAGGGGAGTGGTGCCAGATACGCAGTATTTT	CDSRRGVVPDTQYF
16	TRBJ1-2	TRBV12-3/TRBV12-4	NA	NA	TGTGCCAGCAGTCCCTCAGGTTCCGGGACCTTCTATGGCTACACCTTC	CASSPSGSGTFYGYTF
15	TRBJ1-5	TRBV4-1	NA	NA	TGCGCCAGCAGCCAAGCTGGGGGTGGCAATCAGCCCCAGCATTTT	CASSQAGGGNQPQHF
14	TRBJ2-3	TRBV12-3/TRBV12-4	NA	NA	TGTGCCAGCAGTTTTATCAGTAGCACAGATACGCAGTATTTT	CASSFISSTDTQYF
15	TRBJ2-3	TRBV12-3/TRBV12-4	NA	few	TGTGCCAGCACCTCCCCAGGGTTTTTCACAGATACGCAGTATTTT	CASTSPGFFTDTQYF
13	TRBJ2-2	TRBV5-1	NA	many	TGCGCCAGCACTCCCCTAGACACCGGGGAGCTGTTTTTT	CASTPLDTGELFF
15	TRBJ1-5	TRBV2	TRBD1	NA	TGTGCCAGCAGTGAAGACAGGGGGCCAAGTCAGCCCCAGCATTTT	CASSEDRGPSQPQHF
16	TRBJ1-2	TRBV11-2	NA	few	TGTGCCAGCAGCCCGCGGACCGATCGTGCTAACTATGGCTACACCTTC	CASSPRTDRANYGYTF
16	TRBJ2-3	TRBV19	NA	few	TGTGCCAGTAGTATCTACGGCGGAACTAGCACAGATACGCAGTATTTT	CASSIYGGTSTDTQYF
14	TRBJ2-7	TRBV29-1	TRBD2	NA	TGCAGCGTTGATCCGGGCGGGAGGGCATACGAGCAGTACTTC	CSVDPGGRAYEQYF
17	TRBJ2-7	TRBV7-8	NA	NA	TGTGCCAGCAGCACAAGCCGTCGGGCCGGTAATACCTACGAGCAGTACTTC	CASSTSRRAGNTYEQYF
14	TRBJ2-2	TRBV7-9	NA	few	TGTGCCAGCAGCCCTCGCTCCGGACCTGGGGAGCTGTTTTTT	CASSPRSGPGELFF
10	TRBJ2-7	TRBV29-1	NA	few	TGCAGCGTTGAATGGTCAGTGCAGTACTTC	CSVEWSVQYF
18	TRBJ2-1	TRBV10-3	TRBD1	NA	TGTGCCATCAGTGAGTCGAATCGTGAGGACAGGGAATACAATGAGCAGTTCTTC	CAISESNREDREYNEQFF
14	TRBJ2-1	TRBV24-1	NA	few	TGTGCCACCAGTGATTTTCAGGGATTCAATGAGCAGTTCTTC	CATSDFQGFNEQFF
11	TRBJ1-1	TRBV6-6	NA	NA	TGTGCCAGCATCCCGGTCCCAGAAGCTTTCTTT	CASIPVPEAFF
15	TRBJ1-1	TRBV25-1	TRBD1	few	TGTGCCAGCAGTGAATCGGGACAGGGGGCCACTGAAGCTTTCTTT	CASSESGQGATEAFF
19	TRBJ2-2	TRBV6-6	TRBD2	NA	TGTGCCACCAATAAAGGGGGAAAAACTAGCGGGCTTAACACCGGGGAGCTGTTTTTT	CATNKGGKTSGLNTGELFF
13	TRBJ2-3	TRBV7-9	NA	NA	TGTGCCAGCAGCACCCGACTAGGTGATACGCAGTATTTT	CASSTRLGDTQYF